These 10 T cell receptor beta chains came from one sample sequenced in a study of T cells in localized non-small cell lung cancer. Repertoires were generated with immunoSEQ multiplex PCR, while TCRdb's copy carries only in-frame clones and drops some. The table records around 64,000 clones, roughly 90% of them present only once. The sample in question was peripheral blood, obtained before any cancer treatment. The receptors stem from a man aged 40 to 70 with stage I squamous cell lung carcinoma.

The rearrangement joins TRBV18 to TRBJ1-3; perhaps TRBD1 as D (5 bases). The length of the CDR3 is 14 residues. Per germline, CDR1 KGHSH and CDR2 LQKENI. V gave up 4 bases and J gave up 4 bases, with 11 bases separating them. The CDR3 nucleotides are TGTGCCAGCTCACTAGGGACGGAAGGAAACACCATATATTTT. Protein sequence: CASSLGTEGNTIYF.

The chain couples TRBV7-8 to TRBJ2-1; unclear D gene. The CDR3 extends over 15 amino acids. V dropped 5 bases and J dropped 7 bases, with 18 bases sitting between them. Germline V CDR1 and CDR2: SGHVS, FQNEAQ. CDR3 protein: CASSALRSSRNEQFF. In DNA, the CDR3 is TGTGCCAGCAGCGCTCTGAGAAGCTCGAGGAATGAGCAGTTCTTC.

This chain uses TRBV7-9 with TRBJ1-1; no firm D call. Germline V gene sequence: CDR1 SEHNR, CDR2 FQNEAQ (reference sequence). There are 13 residues in the CDR3. With 5 bases removed from V and 0 bases from J, the gap between germline ends came to 7 bases. This CDR3 is CASSHAVNTEAFF. CDR3 bases: TGTGCCAGCAGCCACGCGGTGAACACTGAAGCTTTCTTT.

The rearrangement joins TRBV5-1 to TRBJ2-7, with a tentative D call TRBD1 (6 bases). The V end lost 3 bases, the J end lost 1 base, and 20 bases lay between the germline ends. Per germline, CDR1 SGHRS and CDR2 YFSETQ. This CDR3 has 17 amino acids. CDR3 residues: CASSSNLQTGFSYEQYF. The CDR3 nucleotides read TGCGCCAGCAGCTCCAATTTACAGACAGGTTTTTCCTACGAGCAGTACTTC.

The CDR3 region is CASSLQETQYF. The CDR3 DNA reads TGTGCCAGCAGTCTCCAAGAGACCCAGTACTTC. The V and J genes are TRBV5-6 and TRBJ2-5; D remains unclear. V lost 5 bases and J lost 1, with 3 bases in between. In germline, CDR1 is SGHDT, CDR2 YYEEEE. There are 11 residues in the CDR3. Filled out from reference TRBV5-6 and TRBJ2-5, the complete variable domain reads DAGVTQSPTHLIKTRGQQVTLRCSPKSGHDTVSWYQQALGQGPQFIFQYYEEEERQRGNFPDRFSGHQFPNYSSELNVNALLLGDSALYLCASSLQETQYFGPGTRLLVL.

V gene TRBV4-3 combines with J gene TRBJ2-2; no clear D gene. V lost 0 bases and J lost 6, with 20 bases in between. This CDR3 has 18 amino acids. The germline V gene has CDR1 LGHNA and CDR2 YSLEER. In DNA, the CDR3 is TGCGCCAGCAGCCAAGATCCAGCGTTATCTGTATTCGCCGGGGAGCTGTTTTTT. It codes for CASSQDPALSVFAGELFF.

V usage is TRBV19 and J usage is TRBJ1-3; unclear D gene. The CDR3 is 15 residues long. Germline V lookup: CDR1 LNHDA, CDR2 SQIVND (reference sequence). V shed 8 bases and J shed 1 base, with 15 bases lying between them. Written as DNA, the CDR3 is TGTGCCAGTTCAAGGGAAGGACTGTCTGGAAACACCATATATTTT. It specifies CASSREGLSGNTIYF.

The gene calls are TRBV10-2 and TRBJ2-7, with D perhaps matching TRBD1 (6 bases). Per the germline V gene, CDR1 is WSHSY and CDR2 is SAAADI. The germline V and J ends were trimmed by 7 bases and 6 bases, with 16 bases remaining between them. There are 13 residues in the CDR3. CDR3 loop: CASKAGAYREQYF. CDR3 bases: TGCGCCAGCAAGGCAGGGGCCTATCGCGAGCAGTACTTC.

This clone showed up just once. This chain connects TRBV19 to TRBJ1-5, with a weak D call TRBD1 (6 bases). Germline-derived CDR1 and CDR2 are LNHDA and SQIVND (reference sequence). V was shortened by 5 bases and J by 5 bases, with 16 bases between the two germline ends. CDR3 size: 15 residues. The CDR3 spells CASSGPARGYQPQHF. The DNA of the CDR3 is TGTGCCAGTAGTGGCCCCGCCAGGGGCTATCAGCCCCAGCATTTT.

The chain recombines TRBV19 with TRBJ2-5; weak D call: TRBD2 (6 bases). With 5 bases removed from V and 1 base from J, the gap between germline ends came to 17 bases. The CDR3 is 16 residues long. Per germline, CDR1 LNHDA and CDR2 SQIVND (reference sequence). Written as DNA, the CDR3 is TGTGCCAGTAGTCCCTCCTCGCGGGAACCCCAAGAGACCCAGTACTTC. Its translation is CASSPSSREPQETQYF.